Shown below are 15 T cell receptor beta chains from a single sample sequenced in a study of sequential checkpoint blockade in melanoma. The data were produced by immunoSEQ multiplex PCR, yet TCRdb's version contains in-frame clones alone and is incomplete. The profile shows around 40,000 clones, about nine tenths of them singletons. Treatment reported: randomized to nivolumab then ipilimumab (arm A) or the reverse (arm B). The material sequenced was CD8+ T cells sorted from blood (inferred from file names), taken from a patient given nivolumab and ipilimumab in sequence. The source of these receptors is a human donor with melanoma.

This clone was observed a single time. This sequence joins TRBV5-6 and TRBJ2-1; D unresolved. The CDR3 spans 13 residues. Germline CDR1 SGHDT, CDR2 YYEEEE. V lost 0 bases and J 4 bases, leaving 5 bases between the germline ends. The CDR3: CASSLGGYNEQFF. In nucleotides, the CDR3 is TGTGCCAGCAGCTTGGGAGGTTACAATGAGCAGTTCTTC. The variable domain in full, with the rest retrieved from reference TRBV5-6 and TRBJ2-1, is DAGVTQSPTHLIKTRGQQVTLRCSPKSGHDTVSWYQQALGQGPQFIFQYYEEEERQRGNFPDRFSGHQFPNYSSELNVNALLLGDSALYLCASSLGGYNEQFFGPGTRLTVL.

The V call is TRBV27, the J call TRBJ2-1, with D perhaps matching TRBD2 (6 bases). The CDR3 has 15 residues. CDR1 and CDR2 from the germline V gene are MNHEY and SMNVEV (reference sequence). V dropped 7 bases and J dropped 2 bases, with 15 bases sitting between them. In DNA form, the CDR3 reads TGTGCCAGCACTATCAAAACGGGGGCCTACAATGAGCAGTTCTTC. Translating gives CASTIKTGAYNEQFF.

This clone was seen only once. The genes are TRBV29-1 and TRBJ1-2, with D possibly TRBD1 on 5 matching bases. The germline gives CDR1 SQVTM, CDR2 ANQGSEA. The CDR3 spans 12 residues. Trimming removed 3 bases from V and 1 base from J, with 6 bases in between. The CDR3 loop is CSVDRVNYGYTF. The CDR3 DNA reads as TGCAGCGTTGACAGGGTTAACTATGGCTACACCTTC.

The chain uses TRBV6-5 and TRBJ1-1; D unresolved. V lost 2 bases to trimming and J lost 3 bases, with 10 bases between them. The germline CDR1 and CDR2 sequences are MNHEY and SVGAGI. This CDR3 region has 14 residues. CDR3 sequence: CASSYSLRDTEAFF. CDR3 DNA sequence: TGTGCCAGCAGTTACAGCCTCCGAGACACTGAAGCTTTCTTT.

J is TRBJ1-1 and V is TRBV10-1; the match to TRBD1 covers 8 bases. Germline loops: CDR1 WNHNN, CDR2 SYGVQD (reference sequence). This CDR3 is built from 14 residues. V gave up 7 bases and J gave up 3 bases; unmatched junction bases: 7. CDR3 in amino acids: CASIHRGYDTEAFF. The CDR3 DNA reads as TGCGCCAGCATCCACAGGGGGTATGACACTGAAGCTTTCTTT.

The CDR3 coding sequence is TGTGCCAGCAGAAAACAGGGGGTGGACACTGAAGCTTTCTTT. As protein: CASRKQGVDTEAFF. V is TRBV27 and J is TRBJ1-1; TRBD1 aligns across 8 bases. V trimming: 6 bases; J trimming: 3 bases; junction bases outside the gene matches: 6. Germline-derived CDR1 and CDR2 are MNHEY and SMNVEV (reference sequence). The CDR3 loop spans 14 amino acids.

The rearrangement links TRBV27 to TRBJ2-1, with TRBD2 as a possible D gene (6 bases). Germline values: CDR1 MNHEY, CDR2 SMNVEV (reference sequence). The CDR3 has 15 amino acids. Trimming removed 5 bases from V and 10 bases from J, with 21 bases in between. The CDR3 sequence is CASSTGDFEPGEQFF. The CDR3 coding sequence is TGTGCCAGCAGTACGGGGGACTTTGAGCCGGGGGAGCAGTTCTTC.

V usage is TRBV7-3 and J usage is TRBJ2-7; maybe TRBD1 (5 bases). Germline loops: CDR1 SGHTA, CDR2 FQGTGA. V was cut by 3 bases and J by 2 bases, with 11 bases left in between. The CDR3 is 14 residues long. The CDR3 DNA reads TGTGCCAGCAGCTTGAGGTCCAGGGCCTACGAGCAGTACTTC. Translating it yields CASSLRSRAYEQYF.

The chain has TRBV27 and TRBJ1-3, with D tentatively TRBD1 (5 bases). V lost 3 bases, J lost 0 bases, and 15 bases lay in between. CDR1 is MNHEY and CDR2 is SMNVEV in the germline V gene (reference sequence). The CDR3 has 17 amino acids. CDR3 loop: CASSFNGGPTSGNTIYF. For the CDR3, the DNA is TGTGCCAGCAGTTTCAACGGGGGACCAACCTCTGGAAACACCATATATTTT.

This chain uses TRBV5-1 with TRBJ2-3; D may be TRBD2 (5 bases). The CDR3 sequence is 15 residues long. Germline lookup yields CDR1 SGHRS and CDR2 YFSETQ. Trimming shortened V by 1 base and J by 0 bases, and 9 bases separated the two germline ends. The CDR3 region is CASSLWRASTDTQYF. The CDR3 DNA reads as TGCGCCAGCAGCTTGTGGCGGGCGAGCACAGATACGCAGTATTTT.

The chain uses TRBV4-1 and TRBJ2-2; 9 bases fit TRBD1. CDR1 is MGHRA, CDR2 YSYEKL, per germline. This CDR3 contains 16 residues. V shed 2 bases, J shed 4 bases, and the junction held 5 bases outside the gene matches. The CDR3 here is CASSQSPTGGTGELFF. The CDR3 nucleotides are TGCGCCAGCAGCCAATCTCCGACAGGGGGCACCGGGGAGCTGTTTTTT.

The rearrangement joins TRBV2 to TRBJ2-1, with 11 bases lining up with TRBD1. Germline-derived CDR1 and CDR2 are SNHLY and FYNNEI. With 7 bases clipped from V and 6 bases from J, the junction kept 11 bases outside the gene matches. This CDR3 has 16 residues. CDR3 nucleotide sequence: TGTGCCAGCATCTTTTCTCCGGGACAGGGGGGCAATGAGCAGTTCTTC. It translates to CASIFSPGQGGNEQFF.

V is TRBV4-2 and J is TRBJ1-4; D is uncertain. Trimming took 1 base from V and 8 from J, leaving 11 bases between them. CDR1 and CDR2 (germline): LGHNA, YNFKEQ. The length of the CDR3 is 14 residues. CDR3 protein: CASSQAPSPEKLFF. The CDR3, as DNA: TGTGCCAGCAGCCAAGCCCCCTCCCCCGAAAAACTGTTTTTT.

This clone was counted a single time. CDR3 nucleotide sequence: TGTGCCAGCAGTTTTTTGGCTAGCAATCAGCCCCAGCATTTT. Protein product: CASSFLASNQPQHF. The V call is TRBV28, the J call TRBJ1-5; D gene ambiguous. Germline CDR1 reads MDHEN; CDR2 reads SYDVKM. V lost 3 bases and J lost 0, with 6 bases in between. The CDR3 consists of 14 residues. Full variable domain (outside the CDR3, taken from reference TRBV28 and TRBJ1-5): DVKVTQSSRYLVKRTGEKVFLECVQDMDHENMFWYRQDPGLGLRLIYFSYDVKMKEKGDIPEGYSVSREKKERFSLILESASTNQTSMYLCASSFLASNQPQHFGDGTRLSIL.

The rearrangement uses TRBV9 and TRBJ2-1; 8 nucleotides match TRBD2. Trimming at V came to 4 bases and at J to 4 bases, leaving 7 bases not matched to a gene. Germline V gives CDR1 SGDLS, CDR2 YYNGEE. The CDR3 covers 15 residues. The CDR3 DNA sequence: TGTGCCAGCAGCCCCCCCCCGGGAGGGTACAATGAGCAGTTCTTC. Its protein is CASSPPPGGYNEQFF.